The 2 T cell receptor beta chains presented below share a single source sample, sequenced in a study of shared clonotypes between healthy human individuals. Assay used: immunoSEQ multiplex PCR; TCRdb lists only in-frame clones, some missing. This table holds about 560,000 clones, roughly 79% found once. Sequencing used PBMCs. These receptor sequences come from a woman in her forties in good health. Some clones in this sample may be carry-over from other donors' samples.

V and J are TRBV5-4 and TRBJ1-1; TRBD1 might be the D (5 bases). Germline V CDR1 and CDR2: SGHNT, YYREEE (reference sequence). V was pared by 4 bases and J by 6 bases, with 7 bases between. The CDR3 is 11 residues long. The DNA for the CDR3 is TGTGCCAGCAGCGTGGGGCCTGAAGCTTTCTTT. Its protein is CASSVGPEAFF.

The V and J genes are TRBV25-1 and TRBJ2-3; TRBD2 aligns across 9 bases. The ends lost 2 bases at V and 2 bases at J; junction bases unmatched: 5. Germline V gives CDR1 MGHDK, CDR2 SYGVNS. This CDR3 has 16 amino acids. The CDR3, as DNA: TGTGCCAGCAGTGAAGCGGGAGGGAACCCCACAGATACGCAGTATTTT. Amino acid sequence: CASSEAGGNPTDTQYF.